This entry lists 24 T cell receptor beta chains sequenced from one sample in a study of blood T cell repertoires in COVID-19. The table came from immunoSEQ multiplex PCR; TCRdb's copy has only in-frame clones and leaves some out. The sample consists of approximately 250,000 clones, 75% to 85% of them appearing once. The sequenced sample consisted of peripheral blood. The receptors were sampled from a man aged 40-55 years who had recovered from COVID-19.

The CDR3 DNA reads TGTGCCAGCAGCCAAGCAGTGAACACTGAAGCTTTCTTT. Residues: CASSQAVNTEAFF. The V and J genes are TRBV3-1 (or the pseudogene TRBV3-2) and TRBJ1-1; D uncertain. The germline V gene encodes CDR1 LGHDT and CDR2 YNNKEL (reference sequence). CDR3 size: 13 residues. The V gene lost 1 base and the J gene lost 0 bases, with 3 bases spanning the gap.

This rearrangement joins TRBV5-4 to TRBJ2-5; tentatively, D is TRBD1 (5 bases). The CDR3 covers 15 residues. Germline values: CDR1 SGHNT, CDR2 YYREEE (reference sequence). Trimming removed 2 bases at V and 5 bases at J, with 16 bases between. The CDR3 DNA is TGTGCCAGCAGCTTTGCTGGGCAGGGTAAGGAGACCCAGTACTTC. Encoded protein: CASSFAGQGKETQYF.

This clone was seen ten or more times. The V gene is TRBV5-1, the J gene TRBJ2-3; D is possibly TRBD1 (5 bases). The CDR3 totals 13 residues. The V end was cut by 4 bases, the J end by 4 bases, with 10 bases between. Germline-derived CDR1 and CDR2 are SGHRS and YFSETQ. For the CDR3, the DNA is TGCGCCAGCAGCCCCATACAGGCAGATACGCAGTATTTT. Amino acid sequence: CASSPIQADTQYF.

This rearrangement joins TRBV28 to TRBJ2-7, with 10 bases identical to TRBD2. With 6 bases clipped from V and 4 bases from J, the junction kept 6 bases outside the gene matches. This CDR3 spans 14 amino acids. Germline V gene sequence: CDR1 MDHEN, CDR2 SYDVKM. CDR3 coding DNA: TGTGCCAGCAGGGCTAGCGGGAGTTTTTACGAGCAGTACTTC. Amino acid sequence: CASRASGSFYEQYF.

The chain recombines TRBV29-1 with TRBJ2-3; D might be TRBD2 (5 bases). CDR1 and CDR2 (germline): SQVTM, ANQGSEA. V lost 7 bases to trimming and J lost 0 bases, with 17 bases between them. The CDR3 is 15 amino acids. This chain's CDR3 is CSGVEAATSTDTQYF. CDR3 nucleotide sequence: TGCAGCGGGGTGGAAGCGGCGACTAGCACAGATACGCAGTATTTT.

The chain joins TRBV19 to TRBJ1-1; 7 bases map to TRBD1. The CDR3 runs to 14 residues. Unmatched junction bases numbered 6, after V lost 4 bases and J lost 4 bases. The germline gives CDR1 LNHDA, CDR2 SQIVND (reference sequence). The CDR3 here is CASSTGGGVTEAFF. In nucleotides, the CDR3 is TGTGCCAGTAGTACGGGAGGGGGCGTCACTGAAGCTTTCTTT.

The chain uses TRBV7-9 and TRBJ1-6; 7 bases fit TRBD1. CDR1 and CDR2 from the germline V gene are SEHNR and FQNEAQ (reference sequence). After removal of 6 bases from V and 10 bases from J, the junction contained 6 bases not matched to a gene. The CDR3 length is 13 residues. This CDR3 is CASSRGGQSPLHF. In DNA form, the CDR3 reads TGTGCCAGCAGTCGAGGGGGCCAATCACCCCTCCACTTT.

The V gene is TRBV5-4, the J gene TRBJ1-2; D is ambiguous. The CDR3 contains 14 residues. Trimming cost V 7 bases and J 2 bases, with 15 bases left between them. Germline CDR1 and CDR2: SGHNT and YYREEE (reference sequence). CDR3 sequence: CASHSAGSNYGYTF. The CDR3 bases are TGTGCCAGCCATTCCGCGGGGAGCAACTATGGCTACACCTTC.

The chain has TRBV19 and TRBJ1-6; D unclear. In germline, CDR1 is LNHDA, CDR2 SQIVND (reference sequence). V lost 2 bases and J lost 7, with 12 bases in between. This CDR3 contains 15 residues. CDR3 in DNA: TGTGCCAGTAGTATAACCGGGAAAGGGAATTCACCCCTCCACTTT. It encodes CASSITGKGNSPLHF.

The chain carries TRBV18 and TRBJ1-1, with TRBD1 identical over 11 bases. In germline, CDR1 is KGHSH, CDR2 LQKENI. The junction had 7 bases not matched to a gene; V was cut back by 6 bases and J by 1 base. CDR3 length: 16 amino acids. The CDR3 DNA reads TGTGCCAGCTCGATGGGACAGGGGGATTGGAACACTGAAGCTTTCTTT. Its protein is CASSMGQGDWNTEAFF.

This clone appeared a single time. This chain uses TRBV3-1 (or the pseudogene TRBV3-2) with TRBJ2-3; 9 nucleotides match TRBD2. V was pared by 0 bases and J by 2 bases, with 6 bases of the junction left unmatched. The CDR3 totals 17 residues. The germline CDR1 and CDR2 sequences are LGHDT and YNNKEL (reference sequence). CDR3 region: CASSQDRAGGPTDTQYF. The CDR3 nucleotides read TGTGCCAGCAGCCAAGACCGGGCGGGGGGGCCCACAGATACGCAGTATTTT.

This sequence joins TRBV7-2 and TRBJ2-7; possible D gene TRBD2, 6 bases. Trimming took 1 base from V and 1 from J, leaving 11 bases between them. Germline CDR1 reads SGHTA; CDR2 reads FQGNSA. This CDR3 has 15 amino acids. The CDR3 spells CASSLDKEGSYEQYF. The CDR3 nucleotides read TGTGCCAGCAGCTTAGATAAGGAGGGGTCCTACGAGCAGTACTTC.

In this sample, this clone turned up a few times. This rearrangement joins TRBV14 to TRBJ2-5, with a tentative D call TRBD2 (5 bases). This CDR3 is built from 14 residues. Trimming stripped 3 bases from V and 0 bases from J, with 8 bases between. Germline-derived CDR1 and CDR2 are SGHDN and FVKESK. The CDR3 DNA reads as TGTGCCAGCAGCCAGTGGAGGAACCAAGAGACCCAGTACTTC. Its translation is CASSQWRNQETQYF. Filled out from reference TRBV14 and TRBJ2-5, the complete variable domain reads EAGVTQFPSHSVIEKGQTVTLRCDPISGHDNLYWYRRVMGKEIKFLLHFVKESKQDESGMPNNRFLAERTGGTYSTLKVQPAELEDSGVYFCASSQWRNQETQYFGPGTRLLVL.

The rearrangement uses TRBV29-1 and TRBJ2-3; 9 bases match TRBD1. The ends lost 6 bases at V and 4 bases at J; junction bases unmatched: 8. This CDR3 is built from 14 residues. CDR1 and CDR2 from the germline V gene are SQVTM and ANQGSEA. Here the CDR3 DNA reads TGCAGCGTCCTTGGGGGACAGGGAGCAGATACGCAGTATTTT. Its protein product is CSVLGGQGADTQYF.

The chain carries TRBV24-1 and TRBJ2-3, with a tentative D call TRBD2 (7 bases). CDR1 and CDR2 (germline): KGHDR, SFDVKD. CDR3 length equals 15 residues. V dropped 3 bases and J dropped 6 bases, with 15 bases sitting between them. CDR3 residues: CATSDPRGAGDTQYF. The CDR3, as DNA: TGTGCCACCAGTGATCCCCGGGGGGCAGGGGATACGCAGTATTTT.

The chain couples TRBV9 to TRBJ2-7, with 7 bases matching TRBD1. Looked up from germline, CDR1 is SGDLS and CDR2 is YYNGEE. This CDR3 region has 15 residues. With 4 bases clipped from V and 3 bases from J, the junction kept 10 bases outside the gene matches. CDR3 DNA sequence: TGTGCCAGCAGCCCTCGTTTGGGACAGAGCTACGAGCAGTACTTC. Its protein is CASSPRLGQSYEQYF.

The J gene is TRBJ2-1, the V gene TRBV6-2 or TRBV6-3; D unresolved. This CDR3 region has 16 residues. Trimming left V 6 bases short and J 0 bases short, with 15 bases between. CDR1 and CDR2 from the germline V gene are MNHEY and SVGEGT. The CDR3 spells CASSGVTPDSYNEQFF. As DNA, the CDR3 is TGTGCCAGCAGCGGAGTTACGCCCGACTCCTACAATGAGCAGTTCTTC.

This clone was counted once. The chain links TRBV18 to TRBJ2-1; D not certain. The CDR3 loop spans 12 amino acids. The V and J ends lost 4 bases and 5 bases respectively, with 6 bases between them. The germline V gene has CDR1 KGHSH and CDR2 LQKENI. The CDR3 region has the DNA TGTGCCAGCTCACAACCCAACAATGAGCAGTTCTTC. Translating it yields CASSQPNNEQFF.

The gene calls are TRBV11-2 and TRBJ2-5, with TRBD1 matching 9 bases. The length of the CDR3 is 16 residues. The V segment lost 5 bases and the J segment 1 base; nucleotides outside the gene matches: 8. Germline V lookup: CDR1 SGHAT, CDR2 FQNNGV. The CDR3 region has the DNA TGTGCCAGCAGCGAATCGTTGACAGGGGGCCAAGAGACCCAGTACTTC. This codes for CASSESLTGGQETQYF.

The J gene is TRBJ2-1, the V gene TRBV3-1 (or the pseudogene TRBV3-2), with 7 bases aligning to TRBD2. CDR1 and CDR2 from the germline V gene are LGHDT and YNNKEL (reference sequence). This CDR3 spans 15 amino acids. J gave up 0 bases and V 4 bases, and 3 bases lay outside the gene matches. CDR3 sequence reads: CASSLRGSSYNEQFF. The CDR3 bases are TGTGCCAGCAGCCTGCGGGGGAGCTCCTACAATGAGCAGTTCTTC.

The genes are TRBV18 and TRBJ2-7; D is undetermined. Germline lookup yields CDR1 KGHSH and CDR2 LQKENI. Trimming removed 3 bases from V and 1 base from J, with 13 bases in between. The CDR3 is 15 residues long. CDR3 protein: CASSPSSPGSYEQYF. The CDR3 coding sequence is TGTGCCAGCTCACCCTCCTCGCCCGGGTCCTACGAGCAGTACTTC.

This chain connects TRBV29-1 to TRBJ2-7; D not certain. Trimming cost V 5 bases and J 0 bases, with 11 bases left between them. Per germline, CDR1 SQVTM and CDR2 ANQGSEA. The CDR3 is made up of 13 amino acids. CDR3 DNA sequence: TGCAGCGTTTCAGGCACCCTCTCCTACGAGCAGTACTTC. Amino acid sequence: CSVSGTLSYEQYF.

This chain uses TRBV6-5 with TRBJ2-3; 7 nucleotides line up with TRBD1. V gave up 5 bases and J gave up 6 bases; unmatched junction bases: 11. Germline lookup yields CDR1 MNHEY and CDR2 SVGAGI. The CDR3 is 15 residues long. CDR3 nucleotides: TGTGCCAGCAGTCAGGGACAGCGATTTGGGGATACGCAGTATTTT. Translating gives CASSQGQRFGDTQYF.

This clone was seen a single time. CDR3 region: CASRLGGDRTVTGELFF. Here the CDR3 DNA reads TGTGCAAGTCGCTTAGGGGGCGACAGGACCGTCACCGGGGAGCTGTTTTTT. V and J are TRBV12-2 and TRBJ2-2; the listed D gene, TRBD1, was not tested against the DNA. TRBV12-2 is marked as a pseudogene. The CDR3 has 17 residues.